The 10 T cell receptor beta chains in this list originate from one sample, sequenced in a study of blood T cell repertoires in COVID-19. Assay: immunoSEQ multiplex PCR; the TCRdb copy retains only in-frame clones and omits some. The data hold 200,000 to 300,000 clones, with roughly 79% observed a single time. The sequencing sample was made of peripheral blood. Receptors originate from a woman at least 80 years old with COVID-19, enrolled during active disease.

The genes are TRBV28 and TRBJ1-1; D remains unclear. The CDR3 contains 13 residues. V lost 5 bases, J lost 4 bases, and 11 bases lay in between. In germline, CDR1 is MDHEN, CDR2 SYDVKM. CDR3 protein: CASSPDWGTEAFF. CDR3 bases: TGTGCCAGCAGTCCGGACTGGGGCACTGAAGCTTTCTTT.

This clone turned up a few times. The CDR3 here is CASSLMSPPYFF. The CDR3 DNA is TGTGCCAGCAGCTTAATGTCCCCGCCCTATTTTTTT. The chain is built from TRBV7-9 and TRBJ1-4; unclear D gene. Germline V gene data show CDR1 as SEHNR and CDR2 as FQNEAQ (reference sequence). The CDR3 consists of 12 residues. V dropped 2 bases and J dropped 17 bases, with 15 bases sitting between them.

This chain uses TRBV7-2 with TRBJ2-3; 8 bases match TRBD2. CDR3 size: 14 residues. V lost 5 bases to trimming and J lost 5 bases; unmatched junction nucleotides: 6. The germline V gene encodes CDR1 SGHTA and CDR2 FQGNSA. As DNA, the CDR3 is TGTGCCAGCAGCCCCCTGACTAGCGTAGATACGCAGTATTTT. Translated: CASSPLTSVDTQYF.

This sequence joins TRBV14 and TRBJ1-2; 7 bases are a match to TRBD1. The CDR3 spans 17 residues. The junction had 14 bases not matched to a gene; V was cut back by 5 bases and J by 2 bases. Germline loops: CDR1 SGHDN, CDR2 FVKESK. The CDR3 bases are TGTGCCAGCAGCTCCCACCACACAGGGGTGGGGAACTATGGCTACACCTTC. Amino acids: CASSSHHTGVGNYGYTF.

This clone is a singleton in its sample. This chain joins TRBV20-1 and TRBJ2-4, with D possibly TRBD1 on 6 matching bases. CDR3 length: 15 amino acids. Germline-derived CDR1 and CDR2 are DFQATT and SNEGSKA (reference sequence). The ends were cut back, 3 bases at V and 5 bases at J, with 17 bases in the middle. CDR3 region: CSASTGQGFENIQYF. The CDR3 nucleotides are TGCAGTGCTAGTACTGGTCAGGGGTTTGAAAACATTCAGTACTTC.

A few counts support this clone. This same CDR3 is encoded by further DNA sequences in the sample. The rearrangement uses TRBV5-1 and TRBJ1-5; no clear D. Germline CDR1 and CDR2: SGHRS and YFSETQ. CDR3 length equals 13 residues. The germline V and J ends were trimmed by 0 bases and 5 bases, with 6 bases remaining between them. CDR3 amino acids: CASSLDRDQPQHF. The CDR3 bases are TGCGCCAGCAGCTTGGACAGAGATCAGCCCCAGCATTTT.

The J gene is TRBJ1-1, the V gene TRBV3-1 (or the pseudogene TRBV3-2), with D uncertain. The CDR3 is 15 amino acids. Trimming left V 4 bases short and J 0 bases short, with 12 bases between. Per the germline V gene, CDR1 is LGHDT and CDR2 is YNNKEL (reference sequence). CDR3 nucleotide sequence: TGTGCCAGCAGCCCGCGGAAGCCTATGAACACTGAAGCTTTCTTT. Translating it yields CASSPRKPMNTEAFF.

This clone appeared once. The chain carries TRBV19 and TRBJ1-1; 7 bases match TRBD1. V was clipped by 6 bases and J by 3 bases; unmatched bases: 7. Germline CDR1 is LNHDA and CDR2 is SQIVND (reference sequence). The CDR3 is made up of 14 amino acids. The CDR3 sequence: CASRPDRDDTEAFF. For the CDR3, the DNA is TGTGCCAGTAGGCCCGACAGGGATGACACTGAAGCTTTCTTT.

The chain couples TRBV30 to TRBJ1-4, with D possibly matching TRBD1 (6 bases). The germline gives CDR1 GTSNPN, CDR2 SVGIG (reference sequence). Between the trimmed V and J ends, which lost 3 bases and 4 bases, there was a span of 18 bases. The CDR3 loop spans 16 amino acids. The CDR3 loop reads CAWSGSRGASNEKLFF. In nucleotides, the CDR3 is TGTGCCTGGAGCGGTTCCCGGGGGGCGAGTAATGAAAAACTGTTTTTT. Drawing the rest from reference TRBV30 and TRBJ1-4, the complete variable domain is SQTIHQWPATLVQPVGSPLSLECTVEGTSNPNLYWYRQAAGRGLQLLFYSVGIGQISSEVPQNLSASRPQDRQFILSSKKLLLSDSGFYLCAWSGSRGASNEKLFFGSGTQLSVL.

The J gene is TRBJ1-2, the V gene TRBV28; possibly TRBD1 for D (5 bases). V was cut by 6 bases and J by 4 bases, with 15 bases left in between. This CDR3 has 14 residues. CDR1 and CDR2 (germline): MDHEN, SYDVKM. The CDR3 protein is CASRLSPGFYGYTF. The DNA of the CDR3 is TGTGCCAGCAGGCTTTCACCAGGGTTCTATGGCTACACCTTC.